This TCR beta chain was obtained from a study of shared clonotypes between healthy human individuals. Points from the study as a whole: Non-shared clonotypes had lower generation probabilities than clonotypes shared by all four sorted-subset donors.

Of note for this clone: Antigen: not known.

TCRdb keeps only in-frame clones here, not all; method: immunoSEQ multiplex PCR. The table has 2.3 million or so clones, more than 80% seen once. Trimming left V 0 bases short and J 9 bases short, with 10 bases between. The CDR3 has 13 residues. Germline assignment: CDR1 SGHDN and CDR2 FVKESK. Recent vaccinations or acute infections were absent in the healthy HIV-negative adult donors. The clonotype comes from a man younger than 35 in good health. Some clones in this sample may be carry-over from other donors' samples. The chain joins TRBV14 to TRBJ2-3; D possibly uses TRBD1 or TRBD2 (5 bases each). Material for sequencing was naive CD4+ T cells from PBMCs. Stated subset: CD45RA+ positively selected. Written as DNA, the CDR3 is TGTGCCAGCAGCCAAGATCTCAGGGAGACGCAGTATTTT. This translates into CASSQDLRETQYF. Drawing the rest from reference TRBV14 and TRBJ2-3, the complete variable domain is EAGVTQFPSHSVIEKGQTVTLRCDPISGHDNLYWYRRVMGKEIKFLLHFVKESKQDESGMPNNRFLAERTGGTYSTLKVQPAELEDSGVYFCASSQDLRETQYFGPGTRLTVL.